A single T cell receptor beta chain is shown here with its context. The sample originates from a study of blood T cell repertoires in COVID-19. The length of the CDR3 is 15 residues. Germline values: CDR1 MNHEY, CDR2 SMNVEV (reference sequence). V shed 5 bases, J shed 3 bases, and the junction held 8 bases outside the gene matches. Assay: immunoSEQ multiplex PCR; the TCRdb copy retains only in-frame clones and omits some. The data hold some 110,000 clones, with 84% observed a single time. The receptor was isolated from a woman aged 25 to 39 who had recovered from COVID-19. Material for sequencing was PBMCs or T cells enriched from blood (not recorded which). The V gene is TRBV27, the J gene TRBJ2-5, with TRBD2 matching over 8 bases. CDR3 amino acids: CASSPWGAGEETQYF. The DNA for the CDR3 is TGTGCCAGCAGTCCCTGGGGAGCGGGAGAAGAGACCCAGTACTTC.